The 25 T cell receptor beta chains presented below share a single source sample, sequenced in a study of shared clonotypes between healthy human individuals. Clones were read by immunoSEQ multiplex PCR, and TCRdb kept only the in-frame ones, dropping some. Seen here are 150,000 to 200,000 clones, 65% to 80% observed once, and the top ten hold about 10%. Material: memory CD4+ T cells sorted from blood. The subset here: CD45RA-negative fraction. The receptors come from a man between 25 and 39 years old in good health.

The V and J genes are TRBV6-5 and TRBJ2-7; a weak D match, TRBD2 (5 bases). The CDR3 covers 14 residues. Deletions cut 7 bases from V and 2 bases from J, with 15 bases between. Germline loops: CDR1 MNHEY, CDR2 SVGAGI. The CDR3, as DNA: TGTGCCAGCACGAGCGGAGCTTTACCCTACGAGCAGTACTTC. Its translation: CASTSGALPYEQYF.

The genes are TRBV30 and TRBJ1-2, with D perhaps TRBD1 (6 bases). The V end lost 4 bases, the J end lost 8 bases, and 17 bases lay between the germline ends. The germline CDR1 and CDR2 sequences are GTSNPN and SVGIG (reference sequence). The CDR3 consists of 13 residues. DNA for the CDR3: TGTGCCTGGACCCCCGGGGGCGCGTGGGGCTACACCTTC. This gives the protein CAWTPGGAWGYTF.

The CDR3 protein is CASRSHQASYEQYF. The CDR3, as DNA: TGCGCCAGCAGATCTCATCAGGCGTCCTACGAGCAGTACTTC. This rearrangement joins TRBV5-1 to TRBJ2-7; unclear D gene. The germline V gene has CDR1 SGHRS and CDR2 YFSETQ. The CDR3 runs 14 residues. V was clipped by 5 bases and J by 1 base, with 13 bases between them. The full variable domain, its missing parts supplied by reference TRBV5-1 and TRBJ2-7, is KAGVTQTPRYLIKTRGQQVTLSCSPISGHRSVSWYQQTPGQGLQFLFEYFSETQRNKGNFPGRFSGRQFSNSRSEMNVSTLELGDSALYLCASRSHQASYEQYFGPGTRLTVT.

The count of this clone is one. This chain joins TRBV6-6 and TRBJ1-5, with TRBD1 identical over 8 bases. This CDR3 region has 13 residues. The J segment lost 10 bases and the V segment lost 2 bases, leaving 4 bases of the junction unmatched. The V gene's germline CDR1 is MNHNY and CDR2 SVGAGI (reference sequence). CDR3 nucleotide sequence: TGTGCCAGCAGTTACAGCAGGGGGCTACCCCAGCATTTT. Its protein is CASSYSRGLPQHF.

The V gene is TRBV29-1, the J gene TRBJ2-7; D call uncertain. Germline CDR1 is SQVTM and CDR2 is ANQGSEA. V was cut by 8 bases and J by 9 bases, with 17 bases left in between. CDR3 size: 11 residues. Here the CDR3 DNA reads TGCAGCCCCCGGGCCCCATTAAGGCAGTACTTC. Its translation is CSPRAPLRQYF.

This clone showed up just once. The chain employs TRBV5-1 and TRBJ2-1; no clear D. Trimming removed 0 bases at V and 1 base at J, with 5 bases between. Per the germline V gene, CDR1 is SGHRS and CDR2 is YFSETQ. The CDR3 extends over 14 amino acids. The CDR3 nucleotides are TGCGCCAGCAGCTTGGCCACGTCCTACAATGAGCAGTTCTTC. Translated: CASSLATSYNEQFF.

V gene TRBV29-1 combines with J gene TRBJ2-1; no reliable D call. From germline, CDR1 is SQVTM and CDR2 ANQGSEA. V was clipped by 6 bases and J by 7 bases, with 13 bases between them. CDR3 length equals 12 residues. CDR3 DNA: TGCAGCGTGGATTTCTACACTAATGAGCAGTTCTTC. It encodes CSVDFYTNEQFF.

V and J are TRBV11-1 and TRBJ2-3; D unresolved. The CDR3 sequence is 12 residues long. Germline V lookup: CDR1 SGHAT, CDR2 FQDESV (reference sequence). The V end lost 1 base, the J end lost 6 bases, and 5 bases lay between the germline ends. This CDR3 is CASSLGPDTQYF. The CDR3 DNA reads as TGTGCCAGCAGCTTAGGGCCTGATACGCAGTATTTT.

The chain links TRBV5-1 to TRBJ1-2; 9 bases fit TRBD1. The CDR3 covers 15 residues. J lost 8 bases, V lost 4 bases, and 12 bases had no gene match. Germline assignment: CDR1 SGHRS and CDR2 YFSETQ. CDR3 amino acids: CASSLHAGTGNGYTF. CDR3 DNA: TGCGCCAGCAGCCTCCACGCGGGGACAGGGAACGGCTACACCTTC.

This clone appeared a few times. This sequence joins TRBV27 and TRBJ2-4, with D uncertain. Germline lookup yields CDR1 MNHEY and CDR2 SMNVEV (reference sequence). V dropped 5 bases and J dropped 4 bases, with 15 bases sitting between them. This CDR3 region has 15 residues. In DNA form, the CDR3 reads TGTGCCAGCAGTCCCGCCTATGACGGAAAAAACATTCAGTACTTC. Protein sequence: CASSPAYDGKNIQYF.

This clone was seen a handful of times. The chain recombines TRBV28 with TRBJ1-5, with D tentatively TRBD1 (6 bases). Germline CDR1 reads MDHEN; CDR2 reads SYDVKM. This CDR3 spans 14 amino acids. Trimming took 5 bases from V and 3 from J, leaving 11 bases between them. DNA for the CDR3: TGTGCCAGCAGTGTCGGGGGGGCCAATCAGCCCCAGCATTTT. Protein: CASSVGGANQPQHF.

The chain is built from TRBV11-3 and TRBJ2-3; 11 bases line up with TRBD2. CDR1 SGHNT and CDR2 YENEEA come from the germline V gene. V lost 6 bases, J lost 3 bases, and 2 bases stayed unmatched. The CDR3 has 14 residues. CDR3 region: CASSVAGGTDTQYF. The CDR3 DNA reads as TGTGCCAGCAGTGTAGCGGGGGGGACAGATACGCAGTATTTT.

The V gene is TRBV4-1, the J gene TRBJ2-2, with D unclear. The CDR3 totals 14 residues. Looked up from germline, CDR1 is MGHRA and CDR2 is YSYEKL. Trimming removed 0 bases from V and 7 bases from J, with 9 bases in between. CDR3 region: CASSQERGIGELFF. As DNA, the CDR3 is TGCGCCAGCAGCCAAGAACGTGGGATCGGGGAGCTGTTTTTT.

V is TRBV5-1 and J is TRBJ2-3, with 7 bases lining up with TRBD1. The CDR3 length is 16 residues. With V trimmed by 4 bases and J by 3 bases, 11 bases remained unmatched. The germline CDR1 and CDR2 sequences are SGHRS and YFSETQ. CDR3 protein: CASSVPTGKGTDTQYF. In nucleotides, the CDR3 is TGCGCCAGCAGCGTCCCGACAGGGAAAGGGACAGATACGCAGTATTTT. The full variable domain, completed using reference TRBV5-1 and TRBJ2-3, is KAGVTQTPRYLIKTRGQQVTLSCSPISGHRSVSWYQQTPGQGLQFLFEYFSETQRNKGNFPGRFSGRQFSNSRSEMNVSTLELGDSALYLCASSVPTGKGTDTQYFGPGTRLTVL.

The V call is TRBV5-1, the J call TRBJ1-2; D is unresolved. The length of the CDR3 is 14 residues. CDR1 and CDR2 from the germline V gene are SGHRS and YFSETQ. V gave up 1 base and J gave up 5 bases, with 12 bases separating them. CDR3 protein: CASSLPSVNYGYTF. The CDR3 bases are TGCGCCAGCAGCTTGCCCTCAGTAAATTATGGCTACACCTTC.

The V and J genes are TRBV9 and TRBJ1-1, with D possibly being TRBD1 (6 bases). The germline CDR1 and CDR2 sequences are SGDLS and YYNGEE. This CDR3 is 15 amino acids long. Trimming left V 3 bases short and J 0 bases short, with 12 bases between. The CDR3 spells CASSAGERVNTEAFF. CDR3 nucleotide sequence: TGTGCCAGCAGCGCAGGGGAGCGGGTGAACACTGAAGCTTTCTTT.

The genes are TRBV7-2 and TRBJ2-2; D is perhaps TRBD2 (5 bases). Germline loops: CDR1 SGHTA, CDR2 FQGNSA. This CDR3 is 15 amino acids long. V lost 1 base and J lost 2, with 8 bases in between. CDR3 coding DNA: TGTGCCAGCAGCTTAGTAGCGTTAAACACCGGGGAGCTGTTTTTT. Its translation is CASSLVALNTGELFF.

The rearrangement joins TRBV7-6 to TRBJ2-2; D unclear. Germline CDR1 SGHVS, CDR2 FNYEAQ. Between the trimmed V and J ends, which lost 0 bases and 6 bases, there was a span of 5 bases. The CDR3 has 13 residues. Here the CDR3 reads CASSLALAGELFF. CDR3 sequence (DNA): TGTGCCAGCAGCTTAGCCCTTGCCGGGGAGCTGTTTTTT.

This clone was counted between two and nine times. CDR3 coding DNA: TGTGCCAGCAGATTTGGACAGAGCTACACCGGGGAGCTGTTTTTT. This sequence encodes CASRFGQSYTGELFF. The rearrangement links TRBV27 to TRBJ2-2, with D possibly being TRBD1 (6 bases). The CDR3 consists of 15 residues. From germline, CDR1 is MNHEY and CDR2 SMNVEV (reference sequence). V shed 6 bases and J shed 3 bases, with 14 bases lying between them.

In nucleotides, the CDR3 is TGTGCCAGCAACGGGAACAATCAGCCCCAGCATTTT. It translates to CASNGNNQPQHF. The chain couples TRBV6-6 to TRBJ1-5, with D unresolved. V lost 7 bases and J 3 bases, leaving 7 bases between the germline ends. Germline CDR1 reads MNHNY; CDR2 reads SVGAGI (reference sequence). The CDR3 has 12 amino acids.

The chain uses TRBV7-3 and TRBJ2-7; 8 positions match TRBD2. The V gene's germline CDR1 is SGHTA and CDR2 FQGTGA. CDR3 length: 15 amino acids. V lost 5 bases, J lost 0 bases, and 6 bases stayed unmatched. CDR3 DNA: TGTGCCAGCAGCCCGACGGCGGGAGGCTCCTACGAGCAGTACTTC. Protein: CASSPTAGGSYEQYF.

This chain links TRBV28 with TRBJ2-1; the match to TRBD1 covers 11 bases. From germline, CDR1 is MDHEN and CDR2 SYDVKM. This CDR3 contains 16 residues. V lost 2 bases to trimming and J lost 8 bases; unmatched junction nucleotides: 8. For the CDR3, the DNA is TGTGCCAGCAGTTTAACACGGGACAGGGGGATGCATGAGCAGTTCTTC. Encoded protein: CASSLTRDRGMHEQFF.

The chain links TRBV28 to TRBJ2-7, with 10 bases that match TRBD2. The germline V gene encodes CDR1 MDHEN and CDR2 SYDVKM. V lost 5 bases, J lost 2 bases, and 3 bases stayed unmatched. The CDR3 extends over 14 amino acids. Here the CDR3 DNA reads TGTGCCAGCAGTCCCCTAGCGGGAGCCTACGAGCAGTACTTC. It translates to CASSPLAGAYEQYF.

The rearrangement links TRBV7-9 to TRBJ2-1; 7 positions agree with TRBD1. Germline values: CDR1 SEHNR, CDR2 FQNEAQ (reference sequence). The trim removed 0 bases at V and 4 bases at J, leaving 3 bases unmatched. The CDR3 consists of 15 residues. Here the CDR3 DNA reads TGTGCCAGCAGCTTAGCCACAGGGGTGTACAATGAGCAGTTCTTC. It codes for CASSLATGVYNEQFF.

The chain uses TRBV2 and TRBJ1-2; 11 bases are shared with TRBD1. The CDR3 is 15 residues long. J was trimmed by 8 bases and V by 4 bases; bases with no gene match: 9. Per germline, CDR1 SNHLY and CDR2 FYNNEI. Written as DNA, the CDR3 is TGTGCCAGCAGTGGATATTTTGGGACAGGGGGAGGCTACACCTTC. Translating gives CASSGYFGTGGGYTF.